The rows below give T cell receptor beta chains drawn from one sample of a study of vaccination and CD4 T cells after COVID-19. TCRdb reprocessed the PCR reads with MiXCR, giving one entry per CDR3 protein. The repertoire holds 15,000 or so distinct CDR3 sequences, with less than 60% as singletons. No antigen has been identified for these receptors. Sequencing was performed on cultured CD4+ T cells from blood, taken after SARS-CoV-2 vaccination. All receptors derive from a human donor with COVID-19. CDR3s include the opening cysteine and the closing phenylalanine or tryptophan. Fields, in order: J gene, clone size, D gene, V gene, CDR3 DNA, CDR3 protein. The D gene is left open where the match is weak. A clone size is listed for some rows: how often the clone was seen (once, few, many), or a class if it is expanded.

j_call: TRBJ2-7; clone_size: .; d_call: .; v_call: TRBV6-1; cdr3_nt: TGTGCCAGCACCACGGCAGGGGGGTACGAGCAGTACTTC; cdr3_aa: CASTTAGGYEQYF
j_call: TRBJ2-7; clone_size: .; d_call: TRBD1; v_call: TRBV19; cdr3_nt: TGTGCCAGTAGGTCACAGGGGGAACGGAACGAGCAGTACTTC; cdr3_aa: CASRSQGERNEQYF
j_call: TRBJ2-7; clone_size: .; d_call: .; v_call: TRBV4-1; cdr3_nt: TGCGCCAGCAGCCAAAGGACGGTGGGAGAGCAGTACTTC; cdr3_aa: CASSQRTVGEQYF
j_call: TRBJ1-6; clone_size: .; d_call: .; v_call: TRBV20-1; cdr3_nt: TGCAGTGCCCCCGAGGCCCTGGTGGGCTATAATTCACCCCTCCACTTT; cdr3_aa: CSAPEALVGYNSPLHF
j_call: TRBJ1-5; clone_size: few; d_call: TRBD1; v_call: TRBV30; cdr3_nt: TGTGCCTGGGGGGGACAGAGCAATCAGCCCCAGCATTTT; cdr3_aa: CAWGGQSNQPQHF
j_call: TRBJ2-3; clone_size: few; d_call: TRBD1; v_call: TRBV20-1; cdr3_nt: TGCAGTGCCCCTCGGACAGGGGCAGATACGCAGTATTTT; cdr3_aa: CSAPRTGADTQYF
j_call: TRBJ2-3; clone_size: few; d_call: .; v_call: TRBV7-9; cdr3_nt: TGTGCCAGCAGCCAGGGGGGAGGAACAGATACGCAGTATTTT; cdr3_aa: CASSQGGGTDTQYF
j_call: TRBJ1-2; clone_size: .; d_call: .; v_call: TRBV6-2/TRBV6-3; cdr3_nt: TGTGCCAGCAGCAGGGACACCTATGGCTACACCTTC; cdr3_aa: CASSRDTYGYTF
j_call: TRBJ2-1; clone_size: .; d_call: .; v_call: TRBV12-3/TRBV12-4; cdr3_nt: TGTGCCAGCAGTCTCAGATCCGTCTCAGAGCAGTTCTTC; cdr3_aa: CASSLRSVSEQFF
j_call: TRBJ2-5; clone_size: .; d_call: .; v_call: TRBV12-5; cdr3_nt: TGTGCTAGTGGCCTAGTGGGAAAGACCCAGTACTTC; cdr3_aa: CASGLVGKTQYF
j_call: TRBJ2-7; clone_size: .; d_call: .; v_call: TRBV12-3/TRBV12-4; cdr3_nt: TGTGCCAGCAGGGTAGGCCTTCACCCGAAGCAGTACTTC; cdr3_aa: CASRVGLHPKQYF
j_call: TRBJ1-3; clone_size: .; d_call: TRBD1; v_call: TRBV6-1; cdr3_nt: TGTGCCAGCAGCACAGGGGTATGGGGAAACACCATATATTTT; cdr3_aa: CASSTGVWGNTIYF
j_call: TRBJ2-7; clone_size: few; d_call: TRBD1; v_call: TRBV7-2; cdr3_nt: TGTGCCAGCAGCCCAGGGACAGGGATCTACGAGCAGTACTTC; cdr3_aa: CASSPGTGIYEQYF
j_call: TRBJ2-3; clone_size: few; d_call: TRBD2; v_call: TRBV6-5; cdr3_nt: TGTGCCAGCAGTTGGACTAGCGGGGTGATGAATACGCAGTATTTT; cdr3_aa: CASSWTSGVMNTQYF
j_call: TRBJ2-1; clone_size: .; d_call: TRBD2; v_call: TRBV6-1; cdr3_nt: TGTGCCAGCAGTGAACGGCGGGGGGGCCTCAATGAGCAGTTCTTC; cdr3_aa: CASSERRGGLNEQFF
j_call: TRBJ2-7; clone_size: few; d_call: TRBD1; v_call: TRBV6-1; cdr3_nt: TGTGCCAGCAGATTACAGGGGGCTTTCCACGAGCAGTACTTC; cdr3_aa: CASRLQGAFHEQYF
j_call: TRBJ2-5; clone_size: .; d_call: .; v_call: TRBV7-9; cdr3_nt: TGTGCCAGCAGCTTAGCGCAGGGGAGTAAAGCAGAGACCCAGTACTTC; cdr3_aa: CASSLAQGSKAETQYF
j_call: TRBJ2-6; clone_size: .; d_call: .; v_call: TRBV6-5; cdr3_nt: TGTGCCAGCAGTTACTCTACAGGGTACCTCTCTGGGGCCAACGTCCTGACTTTC; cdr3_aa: CASSYSTGYLSGANVLTF
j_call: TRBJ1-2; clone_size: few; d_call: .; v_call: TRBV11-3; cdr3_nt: TGTGCCAGCAGCTTAGTTTCCGACGGGGGCGGCTACACCTTC; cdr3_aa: CASSLVSDGGGYTF
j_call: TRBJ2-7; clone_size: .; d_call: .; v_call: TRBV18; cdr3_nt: TGTGCCAGCTCACCAGGGCTTAGAACCCTCCCCTCCTACGAGCAGTACTTC; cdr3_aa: CASSPGLRTLPSYEQYF
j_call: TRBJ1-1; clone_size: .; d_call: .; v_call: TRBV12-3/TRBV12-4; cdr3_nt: TGTGCCAGCAGTTTAGTTGGGGGGGGCACTGAAGCTTTCTTT; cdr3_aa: CASSLVGGGTEAFF
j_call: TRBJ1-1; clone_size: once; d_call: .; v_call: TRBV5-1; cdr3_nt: TGCGCCAGCAGCTCCCTAGGGGGGCAAGTATCTGAAGCTTTCTTT; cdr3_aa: CASSSLGGQVSEAFF
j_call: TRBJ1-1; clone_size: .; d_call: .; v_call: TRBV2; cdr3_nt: TGTGCCAGCAGTGAAGCGAGGGGGAACACTGAAGCTTTCTTT; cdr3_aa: CASSEARGNTEAFF
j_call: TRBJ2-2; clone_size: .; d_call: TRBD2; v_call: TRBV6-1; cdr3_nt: TGTGCCAGCAGAACCACTAGCGGGGGTACCGGGGAGCTGTTTTTT; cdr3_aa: CASRTTSGGTGELFF
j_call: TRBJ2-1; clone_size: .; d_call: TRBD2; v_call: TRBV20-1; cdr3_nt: TGCAGTGCTAGAGTTTTCGCGGGGGGCTACAATGAGCAGTTCTTC; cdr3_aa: CSARVFAGGYNEQFF
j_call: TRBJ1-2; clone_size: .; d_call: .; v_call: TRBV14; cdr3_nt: TGTGCCAGCAGAACGACCCGACCGGGAACTAACTATGGCTACACCTTC; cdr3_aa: CASRTTRPGTNYGYTF
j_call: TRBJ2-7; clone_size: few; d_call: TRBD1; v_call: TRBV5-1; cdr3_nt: TGCGCCAGCAGTCTTCTCACCGGGACAGGGAACGAGCAGTACTTC; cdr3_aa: CASSLLTGTGNEQYF
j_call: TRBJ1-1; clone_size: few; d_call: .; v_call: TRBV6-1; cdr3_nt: TGTGCCAGCAGCGACCCGGGTCAAGGGGCTTTCTTT; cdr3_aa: CASSDPGQGAFF
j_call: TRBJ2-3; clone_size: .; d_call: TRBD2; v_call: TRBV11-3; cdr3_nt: TGTGCCAGCAGTTCCCGAACTCGACTAGCGGGGACCACAGATACGCAGTATTTT; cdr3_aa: CASSSRTRLAGTTDTQYF
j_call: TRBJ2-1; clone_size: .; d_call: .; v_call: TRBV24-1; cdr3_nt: TGTGCCACCAGTCCCTCGGGCTCCTACAATGAGCAGTTCTTC; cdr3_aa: CATSPSGSYNEQFF
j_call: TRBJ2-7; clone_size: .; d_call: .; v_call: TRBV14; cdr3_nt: TGTGCCAGCAGCCGATCGGGGGTTTACGAGCAGTACTTC; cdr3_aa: CASSRSGVYEQYF
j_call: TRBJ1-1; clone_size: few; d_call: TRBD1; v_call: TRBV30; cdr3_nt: TGTGCCTGGAGGGCCGACAGGGACACTGAAGCTTTCTTT; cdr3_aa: CAWRADRDTEAFF
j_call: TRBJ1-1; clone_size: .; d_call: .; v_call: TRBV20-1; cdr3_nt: TGCAGTGCTAGAGTTATAGGGGAAGCTTTCTTT; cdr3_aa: CSARVIGEAFF
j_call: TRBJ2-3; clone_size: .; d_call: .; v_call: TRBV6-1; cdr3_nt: TGTGCCAGCAGTGAAGCCGGCAGGGTCACAGATACGCAGTATTTT; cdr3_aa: CASSEAGRVTDTQYF
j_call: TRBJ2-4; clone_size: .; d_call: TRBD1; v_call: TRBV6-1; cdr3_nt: TGTGCCAGCAGTGAACGACAGGGAAACATTCAGTACTTC; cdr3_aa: CASSERQGNIQYF
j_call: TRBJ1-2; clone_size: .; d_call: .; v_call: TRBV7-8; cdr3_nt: TGTGCCAGCAGACCCACTGGCGCTGCTAACTATGGCTACACCTTC; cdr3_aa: CASRPTGAANYGYTF
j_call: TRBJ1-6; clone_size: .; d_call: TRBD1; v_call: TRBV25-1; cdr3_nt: TGTGCCAGCAGAGACAGGGTAGGATCACCCCTCCACTTT; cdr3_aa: CASRDRVGSPLHF
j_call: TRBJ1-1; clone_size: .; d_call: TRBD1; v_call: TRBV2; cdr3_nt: TGTGCCAGCAGTGAAGCGCTGAGACAGGGAACGGCTTTCTTT; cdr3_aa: CASSEALRQGTAFF
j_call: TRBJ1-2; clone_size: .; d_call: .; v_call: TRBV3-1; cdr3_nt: TGTGCCAGCAGCCAGGGGGCCGGGACGGTCTATGGCTACACCTTC; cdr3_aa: CASSQGAGTVYGYTF
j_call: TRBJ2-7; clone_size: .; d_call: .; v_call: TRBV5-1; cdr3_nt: TGCGCCAGCAGCTTGGCACCGGGCTCCTACGAGCAGTACTTC; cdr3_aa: CASSLAPGSYEQYF
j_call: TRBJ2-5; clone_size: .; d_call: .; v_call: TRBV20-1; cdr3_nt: TGCAGTGCACCCGGGACCAAGCAAGAGACCCAGTACTTC; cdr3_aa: CSAPGTKQETQYF
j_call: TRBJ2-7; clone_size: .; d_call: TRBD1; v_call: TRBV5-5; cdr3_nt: TGTGCCAGCAACAGCAGGGGGCGGTACGAGCAGTACTTC; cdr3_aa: CASNSRGRYEQYF
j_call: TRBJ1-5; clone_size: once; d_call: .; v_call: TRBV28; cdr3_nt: TGTGCCAGCAGTTTATATAATGATCAGCCCCAGCATTTT; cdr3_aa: CASSLYNDQPQHF
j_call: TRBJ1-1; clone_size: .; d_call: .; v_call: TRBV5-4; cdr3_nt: TGTGCCAGCAGCTTGGGACCTAGAAAGAACACTGAAGCTTTCTTT; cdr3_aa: CASSLGPRKNTEAFF
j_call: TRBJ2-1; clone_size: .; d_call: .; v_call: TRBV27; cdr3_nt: TGTGCCAGCAGTCCCTCAACCCCGGGTAGCTCCTACAATGAGCAGTTCTTC; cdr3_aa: CASSPSTPGSSYNEQFF
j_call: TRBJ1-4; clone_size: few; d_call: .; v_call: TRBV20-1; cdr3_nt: TGCAGTGCTGATAAGGCGGGGTTCACTAATGAAAAACTGTTTTTT; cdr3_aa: CSADKAGFTNEKLFF
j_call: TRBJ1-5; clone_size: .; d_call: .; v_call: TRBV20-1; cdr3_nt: TGCAGTGCTAGAGATCGGGGGGCGACTCAGCCCCAGCATTTT; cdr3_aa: CSARDRGATQPQHF
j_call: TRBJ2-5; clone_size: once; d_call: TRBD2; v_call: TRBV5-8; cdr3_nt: TGTGCCAGCAGCTTGGGTCGGGGGGGCATAGAGACCCAGTACTTC; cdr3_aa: CASSLGRGGIETQYF
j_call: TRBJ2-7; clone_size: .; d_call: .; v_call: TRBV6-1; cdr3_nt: TGTGCCAGCAGTGAAGCGCTCACGATGGGGGAGCAGTACTTC; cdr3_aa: CASSEALTMGEQYF
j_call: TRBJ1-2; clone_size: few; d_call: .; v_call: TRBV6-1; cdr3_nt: TGTGCCAGCAGTACCGGCCTTGTTGGGGGCTACACCTTC; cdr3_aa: CASSTGLVGGYTF
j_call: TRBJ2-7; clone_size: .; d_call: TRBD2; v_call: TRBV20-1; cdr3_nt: TGCAGTGCTAGCCCGGGGGGAGGGATGTACGAGCAGTACTTC; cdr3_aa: CSASPGGGMYEQYF